The sequence of this TCR beta chain was determined in a study of blood T cell repertoires in COVID-19. About the study: Acute and convalescent COVID-19 samples came from the United States, Italy and Spain. T cells, B-cell-depleted T cells, or PBMCs provided the cDNA or gDNA that served as material.

Clones were sequenced by immunoSEQ multiplex PCR, and TCRdb holds only the in-frame ones, with some missing. In the table there are about 150,000 clones, about four fifths of which are singletons. The germline gives CDR1 SGHRS, CDR2 YFSETQ. V shed 0 bases, J shed 5 bases, and the junction held 5 bases outside the gene matches. The CDR3 is 15 amino acids. Sample: peripheral blood. The chain has TRBV5-1 and TRBJ2-5, with 9 bases fitting TRBD1. The receptor's source is a woman aged 55-69 years with active or convalescent COVID-19. The CDR3 protein is CASSLAGDRVETQYF. DNA of the CDR3: TGCGCCAGCAGCTTGGCCGGGGACAGGGTGGAGACCCAGTACTTC.